This TCR beta chain was observed in a study of blood T cell repertoires in COVID-19. Study overall: Specimens from acute and convalescent COVID-19 originated in the United States, Italy and Spain.

Source study methods: Estimates of nucleated cell counts were drawn from the amplification of reference gene primers. Data came from immunoSEQ multiplex PCR; TCRdb stores just in-frame clones and leaves some out. That table gives V, J and clone size, and the DNA gave D and trimming. The data contain around 100,000 clones, less than 90% of them singletons. From germline, CDR1 is MRHNA and CDR2 SNTAGT. The CDR3 has 15 residues. The germline V and J ends were trimmed by 5 bases and 4 bases, with 17 bases remaining between them. This receptor was obtained from a young man in a cohort sampled during active COVID-19. This rearrangement joins TRBV6-4 to TRBJ1-2; perhaps TRBD1 as D (6 bases). The sample comprised peripheral blood. CDR3 region: CASSPGGGARYGYTF. DNA for the CDR3: TGTGCCAGCAGTCCTGGGGGGGGCGCCCGCTATGGCTACACCTTC.